The 24 T cell receptor beta chains presented below share a single source sample, sequenced in a study of T-cell memory formation after mild COVID-19 (dated by TCRdb to the early 2020s). Libraries were built with 5' RACE. The run used an Illumina NovaSeq 6000. TCRdb took the public reads, trimmed them with fastp at Q25, ran MiXCR for clone calling and kept in-frame beta chains. A single entry per CDR3 protein holds the most common genes and DNA from its merged rows. For this sample there are 280,000 or so distinct CDR3 sequences; 8.2% appear just once. The ten largest clones represent about 20% of the sample. Sample: PBMCs or a T cell subset sorted from them (not recorded which). The source is a man younger than 35 who had mild COVID-19 (a few samples of this study predate the infection). The sample titles of this study are shuffled in the database, so cell type and time point are left out; the donor was told from shared clones.

The J gene is TRBJ1-5, the V gene TRBV3-1; possible D gene TRBD1, 6 bases. The CDR3 runs 16 residues. Germline V CDR1 and CDR2: LGHDT, YNNKEL (reference sequence). V was cut by 6 bases and J by 3 bases, with 18 bases left in between. The CDR3 DNA is TGTGCCAGCAGGCGTAACAGGGTGGAGGACAATCAGCCCCAGCATTTT. Encoded protein: CASRRNRVEDNQPQHF.

The V call is TRBV2, the J call TRBJ1-6; possible D gene TRBD1, 5 bases. The V gene lost 2 bases and the J gene lost 13 bases, with 24 bases spanning the gap. Germline CDR1 reads SNHLY; CDR2 reads FYNNEI. The CDR3 contains 17 residues. Here the CDR3 DNA reads TGTGCCAGCAGTGAACTAGTCGGCAGGGACTACTGGCACCCCCTCCACTTT. Protein product: CASSELVGRDYWHPLHF.

The rearrangement joins TRBV28 to TRBJ2-7; D remains unclear. In germline, CDR1 is MDHEN, CDR2 SYDVKM. The CDR3 sequence is 11 residues long. The germline V and J ends were trimmed by 8 bases and 6 bases, with 11 bases remaining between them. DNA for the CDR3: TGTGCCAGCTCAAACGGGTTCGAGCAGTACGTC. Amino acids: CASSNGFEQYV.

This clonotype was picked up many times. The chain couples TRBV11-3 to TRBJ2-1, with TRBD2 as a possible D gene (7 bases). Germline V lookup: CDR1 SGHNT, CDR2 YENEEA. V dropped 4 bases and J dropped 4 bases, with 14 bases sitting between them. This CDR3 spans 15 amino acids. DNA for the CDR3: TGTGCCAGCAGCTCGGGGGGCGGCCCTTACAATGAGCAGTTCTTC. Its protein product is CASSSGGGPYNEQFF.

This clonotype was counted a few times. The rearrangement uses TRBV6-5 and TRBJ1-2; 7 bases match TRBD1. From germline, CDR1 is MNHEY and CDR2 SVGAGI. The CDR3 is made up of 16 amino acids. With 5 bases clipped from V and 0 bases from J, the junction kept 9 bases outside the gene matches. CDR3 sequence reads: CASSNPGTVPNYGYTF. CDR3 in DNA: TGTGCCAGCAGTAATCCCGGGACAGTACCTAACTATGGCTACACCTTC.

This clonotype was counted many times. The chain employs TRBV4-1 and TRBJ2-2; TRBD2 matches 7 bases. The CDR3 covers 15 residues. V lost 1 base, J lost 7 bases, and 6 bases stayed unmatched. The V gene's germline CDR1 is MGHRA and CDR2 YSYEKL. DNA of the CDR3: TGCGCCAGCAGCCAAGCAAGCGGGGTTGACGGGGAGCTGTTTTTT. Amino acids: CASSQASGVDGELFF.

This chain joins TRBV9 and TRBJ2-3, with no clear D. This CDR3 has 15 residues. The germline CDR1 and CDR2 sequences are SGDLS and YYNGEE. Between the trimmed V and J ends, which lost 0 bases and 3 bases, there was a span of 11 bases. In DNA, the CDR3 is TGTGCCAGCAGCGTAGAGGGCCTTGGGACAGATACGCAGTATTTT. It translates to CASSVEGLGTDTQYF.

This clonotype was picked up a small number of times. The rearrangement joins TRBV21-1 to TRBJ2-7; the table's D call TRBD1 went unverified against the DNA. TRBV21-1 is assigned pseudogene status. This CDR3 is built from 14 residues. The CDR3, as DNA: TGTGCCAGCAGCATGCCCGGGACCCAGCACGAGCAGTACGTC. Translation gives CASSMPGTQHEQYV.

This clonotype was observed a few times. The genes are TRBV10-3 and TRBJ2-5, with D perhaps being TRBD1 or TRBD2 (6 bases each). Trimming took 10 bases from V and 3 from J, leaving 12 bases between them. The CDR3 is 12 residues long. In germline, CDR1 is ENHRY, CDR2 SYGVKD. CDR3 protein: CATEGGKETQYF. CDR3 nucleotide sequence: TGTGCCACGGAGGGGGGCAAAGAGACCCAGTACTTC.

This clonotype was counted a few times. The rearrangement joins TRBV7-9 to TRBJ2-1; D is undetermined. Per the germline V gene, CDR1 is SEHNR and CDR2 is FQNEAQ (reference sequence). The V end lost 4 bases, the J end lost 7 bases, and 23 bases lay between the germline ends. The CDR3 extends over 17 amino acids. Here the CDR3 DNA reads TGTGCCAGCAGCTGGATCTGGCCGATCGAATTGCGGAATGAGCAGTTCTTC. Amino acid sequence: CASSWIWPIELRNEQFF.

This clonotype was observed at least ten times. This chain joins TRBV7-2 and TRBJ2-3; TRBD2 might be the D (7 bases). The CDR3 is made up of 14 amino acids. V lost 8 bases to trimming and J lost 0 bases, with 12 bases between them. CDR1 is SGHTA, CDR2 FQGNSA, per germline. The CDR3 is CASGRGASTDTQYF. Here the CDR3 DNA reads TGTGCCAGCGGCCGGGGGGCCAGCACAGATACGCAGTATTTT.

The J gene is TRBJ1-5, the V gene TRBV15; unclear D gene. The CDR3 has 16 residues. Trimming left V 2 bases short and J 1 base short, with 12 bases between. Germline-derived CDR1 and CDR2 are LNHNV and YYDKDF (reference sequence). The CDR3: CATSRIHGRSNQPQHF. DNA of the CDR3: TGTGCCACCAGCAGAATTCATGGGCGAAGCAATCAGCCCCAGCATTTT.

This clonotype was detected many times. V and J are TRBV4-3 and TRBJ1-4, with 7 bases aligning to TRBD1. This CDR3 comprises 16 residues. Germline trimming cut 4 bases from V and 8 bases from J; bases unmatched to any gene: 13. The germline V gene encodes CDR1 LGHNA and CDR2 YSLEER. The CDR3 sequence: CASSPSPGTEDEKLFF. Written as DNA, the CDR3 is TGCGCCAGCAGCCCCTCCCCCGGGACAGAGGACGAAAAACTGTTTTTT.

Of note for this clonotype: At one boundary the junction diverges from the germline segment, which might be a read error. The chain uses TRBV4-1 and TRBJ2-3; 8 bases fit TRBD2. This CDR3 region has 14 residues. Germline lookup yields CDR1 MGHRA and CDR2 YSYEKL. In DNA form, the CDR3 reads TGCGCCAGCAGCCAAGAATTGGGGACTAGAATCCCTACTTTT. Protein product: CASSQELGTRIPTF.

This chain connects TRBV4-1 to TRBJ2-7; possibly TRBD1 for D (5 bases). V was cut by 0 bases and J by 3 bases, with 9 bases left in between. This CDR3 comprises 14 residues. CDR1 MGHRA and CDR2 YSYEKL come from the germline V gene. The CDR3 DNA reads as TGCGCCAGCAGCCAAGACCCAGGGCACTACGAGCAGTACGTC. The encoded protein is CASSQDPGHYEQYV.

The rearrangement joins TRBV6-5 to TRBJ2-7, with a weak D call TRBD1 (6 bases). Per the germline V gene, CDR1 is MNHEY and CDR2 is SVGAGI. Between the trimmed V and J ends, which lost 0 bases and 3 bases, there was a span of 9 bases. The CDR3 extends over 14 amino acids. The CDR3 sequence is CASSYSGRGYEQYF. Here the CDR3 DNA reads TGTGCCAGCAGTTACTCCGGCAGGGGCTACGAGCAGTACTTC.

The table lists this clonotype with a few counts. This chain connects TRBV6-2 or TRBV6-3 to TRBJ1-1, with unresolved D. Germline lookup yields CDR1 MNHEY and CDR2 SVGEGT. The CDR3 consists of 12 residues. Between the trimmed V and J ends, which lost 7 bases and 1 base, there was a span of 7 bases. The DNA of the CDR3 is TGTGCCAGCACCCGAGGGAACACTGAAGCTTTCTTT. As protein: CASTRGNTEAFF.

This clonotype was observed many times. The chain joins TRBV7-3 to TRBJ2-2, with TRBD2 matching over 8 bases. The CDR3 loop spans 15 amino acids. Germline CDR1 reads SGHTA; CDR2 reads FQGTGA. The V and J ends lost 4 bases and 7 bases, in that order; junction bases with no gene match: 8. The CDR3 coding sequence is TGTGCCAGCAGCTCCTCTCGGGGGGGAAGCGGGGAGCTGTTTTTT. This translates into CASSSSRGGSGELFF.

The rearrangement links TRBV20-1 to TRBJ1-1; D unresolved. From germline, CDR1 is DFQATT and CDR2 SNEGSKA (reference sequence). This CDR3 contains 12 residues. CDR3 protein: CVRGGMNTEAFF. The CDR3 nucleotides are TGCGTGCGGGGTGGTATGAACACTGAAGCTTTCTTT.

The V gene is TRBV6-5, the J gene TRBJ1-2; 8 bases are shared with TRBD1. V gave up 6 bases and J gave up 12 bases; unmatched junction bases: 9. This CDR3 is built from 12 residues. Germline CDR1 is MNHEY and CDR2 is SVGAGI. CDR3 bases: TGTGCCAGCAGCCCCGGACAGGGCCGTGACACCTTC. It translates to CASSPGQGRDTF.

The J gene is TRBJ2-1, the V gene TRBV7-2; maybe TRBD1 (6 bases). Trimming removed 1 base at V and 7 bases at J, with 17 bases between. Germline V lookup: CDR1 SGHTA, CDR2 FQGNSA. There are 16 residues in the CDR3. CDR3 DNA sequence: TGTGCCAGCAGCTTAGATCAGGGGCCTGGAAGAAATGAGCAGTTCTTC. Its translation is CASSLDQGPGRNEQFF. Supplemented by reference TRBV7-2 and TRBJ2-1, the full variable domain reads GAGVSQSPSNKVTEKGKDVELRCDPISGHTALYWYRQSLGQGLEFLIYFQGNSAPDKSGLPSDRFSAERTGGSVSTLTIQRTQQEDSAVYLCASSLDQGPGRNEQFFGPGTRLTVL.

This chain connects TRBV7-3 to TRBJ2-3; tentatively, D is TRBD2 (5 bases). CDR3 length: 12 amino acids. Trimming took off 4 bases at V and 5 bases at J, with 7 bases between the two ends. Looked up from germline, CDR1 is SGHTA and CDR2 is FQGTGA. The CDR3 coding sequence is TGTGCCAGCAGCTCAGGACTAGATACGCAGTATTTT. It codes for CASSSGLDTQYF.

This rearrangement joins TRBV7-6 to TRBJ1-1, with unresolved D. The CDR3 is 14 residues long. The V end lost 1 base, the J end lost 1 base, and 7 bases lay between the germline ends. The germline CDR1 and CDR2 sequences are SGHVS and FNYEAQ. In DNA form, the CDR3 reads TGTGCCAGCAGCTTAGGAATGGGGAACACTGAAGCTTTCTTT. This gives the protein CASSLGMGNTEAFF.

V gene TRBV5-1 combines with J gene TRBJ1-3, with D unclear. Germline lookup yields CDR1 SGHRS and CDR2 YFSETQ. V lost 0 bases to trimming and J lost 5 bases, with 12 bases between them. The CDR3 covers 15 residues. The CDR3 loop reads CASSLAGAGRNTIYF. In DNA, the CDR3 is TGCGCCAGCAGCTTGGCCGGTGCAGGCCGAAACACCATATATTTT.